The 2 T cell receptor beta chains in this list originate from one sample, sequenced in a study of shared clonotypes between healthy human individuals. Only in-frame clones appear in the TCRdb table, and some are missing; sequencing was by immunoSEQ multiplex PCR. The data contain about 1.5 million clones, approximately 98% of them singletons. Sequenced material: naive CD4+ T cells sorted from blood. Subset noted: CD45RA+ positively selected. The receptors come from a man aged 25-40 years in good health.

J is TRBJ2-3 and V is TRBV29-1, with 8 bases fitting TRBD2. CDR1 and CDR2 (germline): SQVTM, ANQGSEA. This CDR3 is built from 13 residues. Trimming took 4 bases from V and 6 from J; bases not matched to a gene: 6. The CDR3 is CSVGGLATDTQYF. The CDR3 bases are TGCAGCGTTGGCGGACTAGCAACGGATACGCAGTATTTT.

The V and J genes are TRBV28 and TRBJ1-1; D not resolved. Germline V gene lookup returns CDR1 MDHEN and CDR2 SYDVKM. The length of the CDR3 is 13 residues. Trimming removed 6 bases from V and 1 base from J, with 9 bases in between. CDR3 nucleotides: TGTGCCAGCAGGCCCAGGCCGAACACTGAAGCTTTCTTT. It is translated as CASRPRPNTEAFF. The full variable domain, with the rest looked up from reference TRBV28 and TRBJ1-1, is DVKVTQSSRYLVKRTGEKVFLECVQDMDHENMFWYRQDPGLGLRLIYFSYDVKMKEKGDIPEGYSVSREKKERFSLILESASTNQTSMYLCASRPRPNTEAFFGQGTRLTVV.